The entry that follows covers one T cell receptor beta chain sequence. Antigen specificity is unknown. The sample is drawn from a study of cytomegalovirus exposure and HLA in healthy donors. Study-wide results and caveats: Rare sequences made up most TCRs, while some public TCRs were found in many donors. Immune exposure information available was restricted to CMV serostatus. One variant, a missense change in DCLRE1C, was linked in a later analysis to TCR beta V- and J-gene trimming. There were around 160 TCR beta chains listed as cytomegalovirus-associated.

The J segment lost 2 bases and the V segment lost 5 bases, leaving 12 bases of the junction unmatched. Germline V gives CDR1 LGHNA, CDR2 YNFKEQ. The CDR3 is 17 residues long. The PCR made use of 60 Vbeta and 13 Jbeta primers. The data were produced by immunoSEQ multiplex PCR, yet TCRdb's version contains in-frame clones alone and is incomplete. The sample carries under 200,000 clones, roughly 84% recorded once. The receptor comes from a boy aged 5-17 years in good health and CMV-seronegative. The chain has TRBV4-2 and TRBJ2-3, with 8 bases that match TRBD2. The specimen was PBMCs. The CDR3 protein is CASSVLTSGGITDTQYF. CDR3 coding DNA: TGTGCCAGCAGCGTTCTTACTAGCGGAGGGATCACAGATACGCAGTATTTT.